This is a list of T cell receptor beta chains from one sample in a study of T cells in Graves' hyperthyroidism and ophthalmopathy. A single record per CDR3 protein comes from TCRdb applying MiXCR to the multiplex PCR reads. The sample carries roughly 500,000 distinct CDR3 sequences, over 35% recorded once. Sequenced input: peripheral blood or thyroid tissue (not recorded which). All receptors come from an adult woman with Graves' disease, either hyperthyroidism or ophthalmopathy (not recorded which). The CDR3 runs from the conserved cysteine through the conserved F or W. A D gene is named only where the DNA matches it firmly. Size is omitted from some rows. Given values are once, few, many or a class for expanded clones.

CDR3nt: TGTGCCAGCAGCTTTCCGGGGGCGTCCGGATCACCCCTCCACTTT
CDR3aa: CASSFPGASGSPLHF
abundance: many
d_gene: -
v_gene: TRBV7-9
j_gene: TRBJ1-6
len: 15

CDR3nt: TGTGCCAGCAGCTCCCCCTTCGACAGGGAGTTTTCTGAAGCTTTCTTT
CDR3aa: CASSSPFDREFSEAFF
abundance: -
d_gene: TRBD1
v_gene: TRBV7-2
j_gene: TRBJ1-1
len: 16

CDR3nt: TGTGCCAGCAGTCCGCATCGGGGGAACACTGAAGCTTTCTTT
CDR3aa: CASSPHRGNTEAFF
abundance: many
d_gene: -
v_gene: TRBV6-6
j_gene: TRBJ1-1
len: 14

CDR3nt: TGTGCCAGCAGTCCTCGGACAGTAACCTACGAGCAGTACTTC
CDR3aa: CASSPRTVTYEQYF
abundance: once
d_gene: -
v_gene: TRBV12-3/TRBV12-4
j_gene: TRBJ2-7
len: 14

CDR3nt: TGTGCCAGTAGTAAACCGGGACAGGGGACCTATGGCTACACCTTC
CDR3aa: CASSKPGQGTYGYTF
abundance: few
d_gene: TRBD1
v_gene: TRBV19
j_gene: TRBJ1-2
len: 15

CDR3nt: TGCAGCGCGACCCTTCTAGCGGATTCCTACAATGAGCAGTTCTTC
CDR3aa: CSATLLADSYNEQFF
abundance: -
d_gene: TRBD2
v_gene: TRBV29-1
j_gene: TRBJ2-1
len: 15

CDR3nt: TGTGCCAGCAGTACGAGAGATACGCAGTATTTT
CDR3aa: CASSTRDTQYF
abundance: few
d_gene: -
v_gene: TRBV2
j_gene: TRBJ2-3
len: 11

CDR3nt: TGTGCCAGCAGCCTCCGGGCCGGAAGAGAGACTGCTTCACCCCTCCACTTT
CDR3aa: CASSLRAGRETASPLHF
abundance: once
d_gene: -
v_gene: TRBV7-2
j_gene: TRBJ1-6
len: 17

CDR3nt: TGTGACAGCAGCTTGGACAGGGCAGTCTACGAGCAGTACTTC
CDR3aa: CDSSLDRAVYEQYF
abundance: -
d_gene: TRBD1
v_gene: TRBV25-1
j_gene: TRBJ2-7
len: 14

CDR3nt: TGTGCCAGCAGTTTATTAGGAGGAATCACTGAAGCTTTCTTT
CDR3aa: CASSLLGGITEAFF
abundance: -
d_gene: -
v_gene: TRBV12-3/TRBV12-4
j_gene: TRBJ1-1
len: 14

CDR3nt: TGTGCCAGCAGGGGGACTAGCGGGAGAGAAGATACGCAGTATTTT
CDR3aa: CASRGTSGREDTQYF
abundance: many
d_gene: TRBD2
v_gene: TRBV25-1
j_gene: TRBJ2-3
len: 15

CDR3nt: TGTGCCAGCAGCTTATCAGGACAGCACCAAGAGACCCAGTACTTC
CDR3aa: CASSLSGQHQETQYF
abundance: -
d_gene: -
v_gene: TRBV11-1
j_gene: TRBJ2-5
len: 15

CDR3nt: TGTGCCAGCAGTTTAAAATCGGTCGTGACCTACGAGCAGTACTTC
CDR3aa: CASSLKSVVTYEQYF
abundance: -
d_gene: -
v_gene: TRBV2
j_gene: TRBJ2-7
len: 15

CDR3nt: TGCAGCCAAGGCGTGGCCCCAACCGAGCAGTACTTC
CDR3aa: CSQGVAPTEQYF
abundance: -
d_gene: -
v_gene: TRBV29-1
j_gene: TRBJ2-7
len: 12

CDR3nt: TGCGCCAGCAGCCAAGTAGGGTTGAACACCGGGGAGCTGTTTTTT
CDR3aa: CASSQVGLNTGELFF
abundance: few
d_gene: -
v_gene: TRBV4-1
j_gene: TRBJ2-2
len: 15

CDR3nt: TGTGCCACCACGGGGGAAGGGACTGAAGCTTTCTTT
CDR3aa: CATTGEGTEAFF
abundance: many
d_gene: -
v_gene: TRBV24-1
j_gene: TRBJ1-1
len: 12

CDR3nt: TGTGCCGTGGAGGCGGGACGGAACTACGAGCAGTACTTC
CDR3aa: CAVEAGRNYEQYF
abundance: -
d_gene: -
v_gene: TRBV7-9
j_gene: TRBJ2-7
len: 13

CDR3nt: TGCAGTGCTAGCACCCCGTCCGATAACACTGAAGCTTTCTTT
CDR3aa: CSASTPSDNTEAFF
abundance: many
d_gene: -
v_gene: TRBV20-1
j_gene: TRBJ1-1
len: 14

CDR3nt: TGCAGTGCTAGGACGGGACTAGCGGTACAAGAGACCCAGTACTTC
CDR3aa: CSARTGLAVQETQYF
abundance: -
d_gene: TRBD2
v_gene: TRBV20-1
j_gene: TRBJ2-5
len: 15

CDR3nt: TGTGCCAGCAGCCCAGGGGTCTCCAATGAAAAACTGTTTTTT
CDR3aa: CASSPGVSNEKLFF
abundance: many
d_gene: -
v_gene: TRBV7-9
j_gene: TRBJ1-4
len: 14

CDR3nt: TGTGCCATCAGTCCCCTACTAGCGGGAGAAGATCAATACTTC
CDR3aa: CAISPLLAGEDQYF
abundance: many
d_gene: TRBD2
v_gene: TRBV10-3
j_gene: TRBJ2-7
len: 14

CDR3nt: TGCGCCAGCAGCGGGACAGGGCTGATCTACGAGCAGTACTTC
CDR3aa: CASSGTGLIYEQYF
abundance: -
d_gene: TRBD1
v_gene: TRBV5-1
j_gene: TRBJ2-7
len: 14

CDR3nt: TGTGCCAGCAGCTTAACTAGAGGGGGAGCCCAGCATTTT
CDR3aa: CASSLTRGGAQHF
abundance: many
d_gene: -
v_gene: TRBV7-3
j_gene: TRBJ1-5
len: 13

CDR3nt: TGTGCCACCAGCAGCGTAGACAGGGTTGAGACCCAGTACTTC
CDR3aa: CATSSVDRVETQYF
abundance: few
d_gene: TRBD1
v_gene: TRBV15
j_gene: TRBJ2-5
len: 14

CDR3nt: TGTGCCAGCAAAAGCTACAATCAGCCCCAGCATTTT
CDR3aa: CASKSYNQPQHF
abundance: many
d_gene: -
v_gene: TRBV6-6
j_gene: TRBJ1-5
len: 12

CDR3nt: TGTGCCACCAGCCCCCGTTCGGGAAACGACTACGAGCAGTACTTC
CDR3aa: CATSPRSGNDYEQYF
abundance: -
d_gene: -
v_gene: TRBV15
j_gene: TRBJ2-7
len: 15

CDR3nt: TGTGCCAGCAGTTCGTGGGACGTGACCCAGTACTTC
CDR3aa: CASSSWDVTQYF
abundance: once
d_gene: -
v_gene: TRBV7-9
j_gene: TRBJ2-5
len: 12

CDR3nt: TGTGCCAGCAGCGTAGGGGGAGGCTACACCTTC
CDR3aa: CASSVGGGYTF
abundance: -
d_gene: -
v_gene: TRBV9
j_gene: TRBJ1-2
len: 11

CDR3nt: TGTGCCCCCAGGCCGGAGACCCAGTACTTC
CDR3aa: CAPRPETQYF
abundance: -
d_gene: -
v_gene: TRBV2
j_gene: TRBJ2-5
len: 10

CDR3nt: TGCAGCGTTGCAATTGGTGTTCAGCCCCAGCATTTT
CDR3aa: CSVAIGVQPQHF
abundance: -
d_gene: -
v_gene: TRBV29-1
j_gene: TRBJ1-5
len: 12

CDR3nt: TGTGCCAGCAGTGATCCCGGGCCCGTAGAAGAGACCCAGTACTTC
CDR3aa: CASSDPGPVEETQYF
abundance: -
d_gene: -
v_gene: TRBV2
j_gene: TRBJ2-5
len: 15

CDR3nt: TGTGCCAGCAGTCGCCGACAGGGGCCTAATGAAAAACTGTTTTTT
CDR3aa: CASSRRQGPNEKLFF
abundance: few
d_gene: TRBD1
v_gene: TRBV2
j_gene: TRBJ1-4
len: 15

CDR3nt: TGTGCCAGCAGTTTATCGTTGCGGAACTATGGCTACACCTTC
CDR3aa: CASSLSLRNYGYTF
abundance: -
d_gene: -
v_gene: TRBV28
j_gene: TRBJ1-2
len: 14

CDR3nt: TGCGCCAGCAAGCCTCCAGGGGGGTTGGACACCGGGGAGCTGTTTTTT
CDR3aa: CASKPPGGLDTGELFF
abundance: -
d_gene: -
v_gene: TRBV5-1
j_gene: TRBJ2-2
len: 16

CDR3nt: TGTGCTAGTGGGGGACGGCGGGAGACCCAGTACTTC
CDR3aa: CASGGRRETQYF
abundance: -
d_gene: -
v_gene: TRBV2
j_gene: TRBJ2-5
len: 12

CDR3nt: TGTGCCAGCCGGGACAGCGAAAAGGGAGGGACCACTGAAGCTTTCTTT
CDR3aa: CASRDSEKGGTTEAFF
abundance: many
d_gene: TRBD1
v_gene: TRBV10-3
j_gene: TRBJ1-1
len: 16

CDR3nt: TGCAGCGCCGGAATGGCAGGCTCCTACGAGCAGTACTTC
CDR3aa: CSAGMAGSYEQYF
abundance: -
d_gene: -
v_gene: TRBV29-1
j_gene: TRBJ2-7
len: 13

CDR3nt: TGCAGCGTTGGAGTCAGGGGGCCCCCGAATGAAAAACTGTTTTTT
CDR3aa: CSVGVRGPPNEKLFF
abundance: -
d_gene: TRBD1
v_gene: TRBV29-1
j_gene: TRBJ1-4
len: 15

CDR3nt: TGCAGTGCTTGGGGGGCTAGCTTAGAGACCCAGTACTTC
CDR3aa: CSAWGASLETQYF
abundance: -
d_gene: -
v_gene: TRBV20-1
j_gene: TRBJ2-5
len: 13

CDR3nt: TGTGCCACCGGGGCAGCCGCCTATGAAAAACTGTTTTTT
CDR3aa: CATGAAAYEKLFF
abundance: many
d_gene: -
v_gene: TRBV7-8
j_gene: TRBJ1-4
len: 13

CDR3nt: TGCAGTGCTAGATCCCCCTACCGGGCCTTCTACGAGCAGTACTTC
CDR3aa: CSARSPYRAFYEQYF
abundance: -
d_gene: -
v_gene: TRBV20-1
j_gene: TRBJ2-7
len: 15

CDR3nt: TGTGCCAGCAGTTACGGGAATTTGAACACTGAAGCTTTCTTT
CDR3aa: CASSYGNLNTEAFF
abundance: -
d_gene: -
v_gene: TRBV12-3/TRBV12-4
j_gene: TRBJ1-1
len: 14

CDR3nt: TGTGCCAGCAGTTTAATGGGCTGGGCCTACGAGCAGTACTTC
CDR3aa: CASSLMGWAYEQYF
abundance: -
d_gene: -
v_gene: TRBV28
j_gene: TRBJ2-7
len: 14

CDR3nt: TGCAGTGCTAGAGTGATGTTGTCCTCGAACACTGAAGCTTTCTTT
CDR3aa: CSARVMLSSNTEAFF
abundance: -
d_gene: -
v_gene: TRBV20-1
j_gene: TRBJ1-1
len: 15

CDR3nt: TGTGCCAGCAGTTTTTCAGGGAACTATGGCTACACCTTC
CDR3aa: CASSFSGNYGYTF
abundance: few
d_gene: -
v_gene: TRBV27
j_gene: TRBJ1-2
len: 13

CDR3nt: TGTGCCACCAGTGCCGGGACAGCTGGGGCCAACGTCCTGACTTTC
CDR3aa: CATSAGTAGANVLTF
abundance: -
d_gene: TRBD1
v_gene: TRBV24-1
j_gene: TRBJ2-6
len: 15

CDR3nt: TGTGCCATCAGCCCGGGGACAGGACAAGAGACCCAGTACTTC
CDR3aa: CAISPGTGQETQYF
abundance: many
d_gene: TRBD1
v_gene: TRBV10-3
j_gene: TRBJ2-5
len: 14

CDR3nt: TGTGCCAGCAGCCCCACGGCGTCCCAAGAGACCCAGTACTTC
CDR3aa: CASSPTASQETQYF
abundance: -
d_gene: -
v_gene: TRBV7-2
j_gene: TRBJ2-5
len: 14

CDR3nt: TGCAGCAGTTGGACAGGAACCTCCTACGAGCAGTACTTC
CDR3aa: CSSWTGTSYEQYF
abundance: -
d_gene: TRBD1
v_gene: TRBV29-1
j_gene: TRBJ2-7
len: 13

CDR3nt: TGCGCCAGCTCCCCGGGGGTAGTAGAGACCCAGTACTTC
CDR3aa: CASSPGVVETQYF
abundance: many
d_gene: -
v_gene: TRBV10-2
j_gene: TRBJ2-5
len: 13